This entry lists 18 T cell receptor beta chains sequenced from one sample in a study of CD8 T cells in ankylosing spondylitis (dated by TCRdb to about 2017). The research as a whole found: A TCR beta motif made up of about eight highly homologous amino acid variants appeared to be characteristic of blood from ankylosing spondylitis patients.

Their antigens remain unidentified. The library was prepared using 5' RACE. Sequenced on an Illumina HiSeq 2500. The public reads were reanalyzed by TCRdb: fastp trimming at Q25, MiXCR alignment, in-frame beta chains only. Duplicate CDR3 protein sequences are folded into a single record with the most common DNA and genes. Across this sample there are 75,000 to 95,000 distinct CDR3 sequences, with about 8.3% seen only once. In total, the top ten clones hold 30% to 35% of the sample. The sequenced sample was blood, either unsorted or a sorted T cell fraction (not recorded which). The receptors originated from a male donor with ankylosing spondylitis.

This clonotype came up many times. The chain couples TRBV5-1 to TRBJ2-3, with 11 bases that match TRBD2. The J segment lost 0 bases and the V segment lost 4 bases, leaving 16 bases of the junction unmatched. Germline V gene lookup returns CDR1 SGHRS and CDR2 YFSETQ. CDR3 length: 20 residues. The CDR3 nucleotides are TGCGCCAGCAGCCTTCGAGGCGGGACTAGCGGAATCGGAAGCACAGATACGCAGTATTTT. Translating gives CASSLRGGTSGIGSTDTQYF. Variable domain in full (rest from reference TRBV5-1 and TRBJ2-3): KAGVTQTPRYLIKTRGQQVTLSCSPISGHRSVSWYQQTPGQGLQFLFEYFSETQRNKGNFPGRFSGRQFSNSRSEMNVSTLELGDSALYLCASSLRGGTSGIGSTDTQYFGPGTRLTVL.

This clonotype was observed a few times. The chain is built from TRBV12-3 or TRBV12-4 and TRBJ2-7, with 9 bases fitting TRBD2. This CDR3 is built from 14 residues. J gave up 5 bases and V 3 bases, and 5 bases lay outside the gene matches. CDR3 region: CASSFAGGPHEQYF. In nucleotides, the CDR3 is TGTGCCAGCAGTTTCGCGGGAGGGCCCCACGAGCAGTACTTC.

This clonotype was counted only a few times. The chain couples TRBV27 to TRBJ2-7; D unclear. The CDR3 spans 14 residues. V was trimmed by 4 bases and J by 3 bases, leaving 13 bases between them. Germline values: CDR1 MNHEY, CDR2 SMNVEV (reference sequence). The CDR3 spells CASSSSPDVYEQYF. Written as DNA, the CDR3 is TGTGCCAGCAGTTCCTCGCCGGATGTCTACGAGCAGTACTTC.

This clonotype was counted between two and nine times. This chain connects TRBV4-1 to TRBJ1-1, with a weak D call TRBD1 (6 bases). Trimming removed 4 bases from V and 2 bases from J, with 11 bases in between. The CDR3 spans 14 residues. The V gene's germline CDR1 is MGHRA and CDR2 YSYEKL. CDR3 DNA sequence: TGCGCCAGCAGCCCCCAGGGGTTCAACACTGAAGCTTTCTTT. Its translation: CASSPQGFNTEAFF.

The sample holds a few counts of this clonotype. This rearrangement joins TRBV4-2 to TRBJ2-5; a weak D match, TRBD2 (6 bases). The CDR3 is 15 amino acids. Germline-derived CDR1 and CDR2 are LGHNA and YNFKEQ. The V and J ends lost 1 base and 1 base respectively, with 10 bases between them. CDR3 DNA: TGTGCCAGCAGCCAAGGCCGGGGGTTCCAAGAGACCCAGTACTTC. Its protein is CASSQGRGFQETQYF.

This rearrangement joins TRBV6-1 to TRBJ2-1, with 15 bases aligning to TRBD2. This CDR3 contains 15 residues. The germline V gene encodes CDR1 MNHNS and CDR2 SASEGT. V was pared by 7 bases and J by 7 bases, with 5 bases of the junction left unmatched. The CDR3 DNA sequence: TGTGCCAGCAACGGACTAGCGGGAGGGTTGAATGAGCAGTTCTTC. Protein product: CASNGLAGGLNEQFF.

Written as DNA, the CDR3 is TGTGCCAGCAGCCCGGGGCGGTACGGGGGGGGCTCCTACAATGAGCAGTTCTTC. This translates into CASSPGRYGGGSYNEQFF. The chain combines TRBV6-1 with TRBJ2-1, with 8 positions matching TRBD2. This CDR3 spans 18 amino acids. CDR1 MNHNS and CDR2 SASEGT come from the germline V gene. V shed 6 bases and J 0 bases; nucleotides not matched to a gene: 13.

This clonotype showed up many times. The chain couples TRBV10-2 to TRBJ2-1; TRBD2 matches at 12 bases. The CDR3 extends over 14 amino acids. Trimming took 3 bases from V and 7 from J; bases not matched to a gene: 1. Per germline, CDR1 WSHSY and CDR2 SAAADI. CDR3 DNA: TGCGCCAGCAGTGATGGGACTAGCGGGAATGAGCAGTTCTTC. It translates to CASSDGTSGNEQFF.

This clonotype was recorded a few times. This chain links TRBV14 with TRBJ1-5, with unresolved D. Germline V lookup: CDR1 SGHDN, CDR2 FVKESK. The CDR3 has 13 amino acids. Trimming stripped 2 bases from V and 4 bases from J, with 6 bases between. The CDR3 protein is CASSQTDNQPQHF. For the CDR3, the DNA is TGTGCCAGCAGCCAAACAGATAATCAGCCCCAGCATTTT.

This clonotype was recorded a few times. The chain recombines TRBV5-6 with TRBJ1-5, with TRBD1 as a possible D gene (6 bases). Germline CDR1 SGHDT, CDR2 YYEEEE. Trimming left V 3 bases short and J 5 bases short, with 9 bases between. This CDR3 is built from 13 residues. DNA of the CDR3: TGTGCCAGCAGCTCCACAGGGTATCAGCCCCAGCATTTT. This sequence encodes CASSSTGYQPQHF.

This clonotype was seen many times. The CDR3 sequence is CASSPQADEQFF. DNA for the CDR3: TGTGCCAGCAGCCCTCAAGCGGATGAGCAGTTCTTC. This rearrangement joins TRBV3-1 to TRBJ2-1; D may be TRBD2 (5 bases). CDR1 is LGHDT and CDR2 is YNNKEL in the germline V gene (reference sequence). V was cut by 4 bases and J by 8 bases, with 9 bases left in between. The CDR3 sequence is 12 residues long.

The chain uses TRBV10-3 and TRBJ1-5; 8 nucleotides match TRBD1. V was pared by 2 bases and J by 6 bases, with 3 bases of the junction left unmatched. The CDR3 loop spans 14 amino acids. Germline V CDR1 and CDR2: ENHRY, SYGVKD. The CDR3 region has the DNA TGTGCCATCAGTGAGGGACAGGGCGGTCAGCCCCAGCATTTT. Residues: CAISEGQGGQPQHF.

Judged by abundance, this clonotype is medium-sized. The J gene is TRBJ1-5, the V gene TRBV3-1; D may be TRBD1 (5 bases). The CDR3 spans 15 residues. Germline-derived CDR1 and CDR2 are LGHDT and YNNKEL (reference sequence). Trimming pared 7 bases from V and 8 bases from J, leaving 21 bases between. The CDR3 here is CASKRSFEGGEPQHF. CDR3 DNA: TGTGCCAGCAAGAGGAGTTTTGAGGGAGGGGAGCCCCAGCATTTT.

This clonotype has more than one count but fewer than ten. The J gene is TRBJ1-4, the V gene TRBV5-6; no firm D call. The length of the CDR3 is 14 residues. V was cut by 2 bases and J by 6 bases, with 11 bases left in between. Germline V gene lookup returns CDR1 SGHDT and CDR2 YYEEEE. CDR3 in amino acids: CASSFGVPYEKLFF. CDR3 bases: TGTGCCAGCAGCTTCGGGGTGCCCTATGAAAAACTGTTTTTT.

This clonotype turned up a few times. V and J are TRBV12-3 or TRBV12-4 and TRBJ1-1, with D perhaps matching TRBD1 (6 bases). The CDR3 extends over 15 amino acids. Trimming stripped 1 base from V and 1 base from J, with 10 bases between. The CDR3 nucleotides are TGTGCCAGCAGTTTAGTGGGGGGCAAGAACACTGAAGCTTTCTTT. Translation gives CASSLVGGKNTEAFF.

J is TRBJ2-1 and V is TRBV9; tentative D call: TRBD1 (6 bases). V was cut by 0 bases and J by 5 bases, with 12 bases left in between. Per germline, CDR1 SGDLS and CDR2 YYNGEE. The CDR3 loop spans 15 amino acids. The CDR3 region has the DNA TGTGCCAGCAGCGTAGGGGGACACTTCGACAATGAGCAGTTCTTC. Translating gives CASSVGGHFDNEQFF.

The chain joins TRBV5-1 to TRBJ2-7, with TRBD1 identical over 10 bases. The J segment lost 2 bases and the V segment lost 2 bases, leaving 7 bases of the junction unmatched. CDR1 is SGHRS and CDR2 is YFSETQ in the germline V gene. This CDR3 region has 16 residues. In nucleotides, the CDR3 is TGCGCCAGCAGCTTCCCCGGGACAGGGGTCCCCTACGAGCAGTACTTC. This sequence encodes CASSFPGTGVPYEQYF.

The V and J genes are TRBV3-1 and TRBJ2-3, with 9 nucleotides matching TRBD2. The ends lost 5 bases at V and 5 bases at J; junction bases unmatched: 11. CDR3 length: 16 residues. Germline V gene data show CDR1 as LGHDT and CDR2 as YNNKEL (reference sequence). Here the CDR3 reads CASSSLAGLGGDTQYF. In DNA form, the CDR3 reads TGTGCCAGCAGCTCCCTAGCGGGACTGGGAGGAGATACGCAGTATTTT.